These T cell receptor beta chains were read from a single sample in a study of tumor-infiltrating lymphocytes in primary liver carcinoma. TCRdb ran MiXCR on the multiplex PCR reads and lists one entry per CDR3 protein. Among over 100,000 distinct CDR3 sequences listed, around 70% were seen once. Specimen: tumor-adjacent normal liver tissue. The receptors here all came from a woman aged 55-69 years with primary liver carcinoma and hepatitis B virus infection. CDR3s include the opening cysteine and the closing phenylalanine or tryptophan. D genes are given only for firm matches. Size is stated for part of the rows, as once, few or many counts, or as a class when the clone is expanded.

j_call clone_size v_call d_call cdr3_aa cdr3_nt
TRBJ2-7 - TRBV28 - CASSLNLIDEQYF TGTGCCAGCAGTTTAAACCTCATAGACGAGCAGTACTTC
TRBJ2-7 - TRBV6-1 - CVSSLEGMGSYEQYF TGTGTCAGCAGTTTAGAAGGGATGGGCTCCTACGAGCAGTACTTC
TRBJ1-3 - TRBV7-2 - CASSLDYRGRAGNTIYF TGTGCCAGCAGCTTAGATTACCGGGGAAGGGCTGGAAACACCATATATTTT
TRBJ1-1 - TRBV11-2 TRBD1 CPSSSFTGDRNTEAFF TGTCCCAGCAGCTCCTTTACAGGGGATCGGAACACTGAAGCTTTCTTT
TRBJ2-2 once TRBV11-2 - CASSGGHNTNTGELFF TGTGCCAGCAGCGGCGGACATAACACGAACACCGGGGAGCTGTTTTTT
TRBJ2-1 many TRBV14 TRBD2 CASSLTGLARHEQFF TGTGCCAGCAGCCTAACCGGACTAGCACGGCATGAGCAGTTCTTC
TRBJ2-3 - TRBV11-1 TRBD2 CISSFRTSTDTQYF TGTATCAGCAGCTTCAGGACTAGCACAGATACGCAATATTTT
TRBJ2-3 - TRBV9 TRBD1 CASKVGQGSTDTQYF TGTGCCAGCAAAGTCGGACAGGGGAGCACAGATACGCAGTATTTT
TRBJ2-7 - TRBV6-1 - CTCSGQGSYEQYF TGTACCTGCAGTGGGCAGGGGTCTTACGAGCAGTACTTC
TRBJ2-1 - TRBV11-2 TRBD2 CASSGTSEAEQFF TGTGCCAGCAGCGGAACTAGCGAGGCAGAGCAGTTCTTC
TRBJ2-7 - TRBV5-5 TRBD2 CASSLGFPQRDFSYEEYF TGTGCCAGCAGCTTGGGGTTCCCCCAGCGGGATTTCTCCTACGAGGAGTACTTC
TRBJ2-3 - TRBV12-3/TRBV12-4 - CTSSVADPPGDMLYF TGTACCAGCAGCGTCGCGGACCCCCCCGGGGATATGCTGTATTTT
TRBJ1-2 - TRBV6-1 TRBD1 CASSRDRRPYDYTF TGTGCCAGCAGCCGGGACAGGAGGCCCTATGACTACACCTTC
TRBJ2-1 - TRBV7-3 - CSSSSDLGGNNEQFF TGTTCCAGCAGCTCCGACCTAGGTGGGAACAATGAGCAGTTCTTC
TRBJ1-1 many TRBV6-6 TRBD1 CASIGDRGRFEAFF TGTGCCAGCATTGGGGACAGGGGACGATTTGAAGCTTTCTTT
TRBJ1-1 many TRBV30 - CAWSVGGNTEAFF TGTGCCTGGAGTGTAGGTGGGAACACTGAAGCTTTCTTT
TRBJ1-1 - TRBV6-2/TRBV6-3 - CARSLGQNTEAFF TGTGCCAGGAGTTTGGGACAGAACACTGAAGCTTTCTTT
TRBJ2-1 many TRBV4-2 TRBD1 CASIRRGRNEQFF TGTGCCAGCATAAGAAGGGGGCGGAATGAGCAGTTCTTC
TRBJ2-1 many TRBV29-1 - CSVENPRRYNEQFF TGCAGCGTAGAGAACCCTAGGCGCTACAATGAGCAGTTCTTC
TRBJ2-7 - TRBV11-2 TRBD2 CACSSISGSGSYEQYF TGTGCCTGCAGCTCGATTAGCGGGAGCGGGTCTTACGAGCAGTACTTC
TRBJ2-2 - TRBV6-6 - CASSPGESITGELFF TGTGCCAGCAGCCCCGGGGAATCAATCACCGGGGAGCTGTTTTTT
TRBJ2-1 - TRBV20-1 TRBD2 CSARDSGSGRDNEQFF TGCAGTGCTAGAGATTCAGGGAGCGGGAGGGACAATGAGCAGTTCTTC